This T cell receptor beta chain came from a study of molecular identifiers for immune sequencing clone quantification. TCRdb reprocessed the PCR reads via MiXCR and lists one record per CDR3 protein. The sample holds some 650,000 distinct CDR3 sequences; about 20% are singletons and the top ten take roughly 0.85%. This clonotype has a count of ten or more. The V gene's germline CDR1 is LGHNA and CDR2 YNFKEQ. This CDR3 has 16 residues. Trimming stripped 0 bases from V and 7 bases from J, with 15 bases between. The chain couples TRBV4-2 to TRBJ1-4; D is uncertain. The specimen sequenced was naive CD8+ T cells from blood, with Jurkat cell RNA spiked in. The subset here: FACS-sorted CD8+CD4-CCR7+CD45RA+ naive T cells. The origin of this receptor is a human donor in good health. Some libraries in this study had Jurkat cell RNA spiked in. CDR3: CASSQEAHGRGEKLFF. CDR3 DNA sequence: TGTGCCAGCAGCCAAGAGGCACATGGTCGGGGTGAAAAACTGTTTTTT.